Shown below are 21 T cell receptor beta chains from a single sample sequenced in a study of beta chain features in type 1 diabetes (dated 2018 in TCRdb). The library was produced with the immunoSEQ multiplex PCR assay. The High Capacity cDNA Reverse Transcription Kit was used to reverse transcribe all of the isolated RNA, meaning that expressed TCRB transcripts were what got sequenced. The clones in this table, taken by TCRdb from immuneACCESS, are in-frame only. Not every clone is retained; where verified, under half of the shortfall comes from an unresolved V gene, and the cause of the rest is unknown. The table for this sample lists 860,000 or so clones; 17% of them were counted only once. Around 0.02% of the sample belongs to the ten largest clones. The specimen was naive CD4+ T cells from blood. The label giving this sample's cell subset or site can be read as: true naive CD4+ T cells. These receptors were collected from a woman between 18 and 29 years old in good health.

This clone has just a few counts. V is TRBV5-6 and J is TRBJ2-1, with D possibly being TRBD1 (6 bases). This CDR3 has 15 residues. Germline CDR1 SGHDT, CDR2 YYEEEE. The V end was cut by 0 bases, the J end by 4 bases, with 11 bases between. The DNA of the CDR3 is TGTGCCAGCAGCTTGGAGCCGACAGGATACAATGAGCAGTTCTTC. Amino acids: CASSLEPTGYNEQFF.

There are a few counts of this clone. Other DNA sequences of this sample code for an identical CDR3. The chain carries TRBV5-1 and TRBJ2-1, with D possibly TRBD1 on 5 matching bases. The CDR3 length is 15 residues. The ends were cut back, 2 bases at V and 2 bases at J, with 11 bases in the middle. Per germline, CDR1 SGHRS and CDR2 YFSETQ. This CDR3 is CASSFGQGTYNEQFF. Here the CDR3 DNA reads TGCGCCAGCAGCTTTGGGCAGGGAACCTACAATGAGCAGTTCTTC.

This clone was counted between two and nine times. The CDR3 sequence: CATRTGAAYEQYF. The CDR3 DNA follows: TGTGCCACCAGGACAGGGGCTGCCTACGAGCAGTACTTC. The V and J genes are TRBV15 and TRBJ2-7; 8 positions agree with TRBD1. The CDR3 extends over 13 amino acids. Germline loops: CDR1 LNHNV, CDR2 YYDKDF (reference sequence). The V and J ends lost 6 bases and 2 bases, in that order; junction bases with no gene match: 3.

The chain carries TRBV29-1 and TRBJ1-1; D is unresolved. Per the germline V gene, CDR1 is SQVTM and CDR2 is ANQGSEA. This CDR3 spans 12 amino acids. Trimming shortened V by 1 base and J by 3 bases, and 6 bases separated the two germline ends. CDR3 sequence (DNA): TGCAGCGTTGAAGGCCTTTACACTGAAGCTTTCTTT. Its translation: CSVEGLYTEAFF.

This clone has a handful of counts. The chain carries TRBV9 and TRBJ2-2, with 10 bases identical to TRBD2. With 4 bases clipped from V and 6 bases from J, the junction kept 12 bases outside the gene matches. The germline CDR1 and CDR2 sequences are SGDLS and YYNGEE. The CDR3 covers 17 residues. CDR3 sequence (DNA): TGTGCCAGCAGCCCCCACCCTAGCGGGAGCGGTCCCGGGGAGCTGTTTTTT. It encodes CASSPHPSGSGPGELFF.

The CDR3 DNA is TGCGCCAGCAGACTTGGACAGTCCGGTGAAAAACTGTTTTTT. Translation: CASRLGQSGEKLFF. The chain employs TRBV5-1 and TRBJ1-4, with D possibly being TRBD1 (6 bases). Germline-derived CDR1 and CDR2 are SGHRS and YFSETQ. CDR3 size: 14 residues. V gave up 5 bases and J gave up 7 bases, with 15 bases separating them. The whole variable domain, filled in from reference TRBV5-1 and TRBJ1-4, reads KAGVTQTPRYLIKTRGQQVTLSCSPISGHRSVSWYQQTPGQGLQFLFEYFSETQRNKGNFPGRFSGRQFSNSRSEMNVSTLELGDSALYLCASRLGQSGEKLFFGSGTQLSVL.

The gene calls are TRBV5-4 and TRBJ2-3, with 8 nucleotides matching TRBD2. Germline V CDR1 and CDR2: SGHNT, YYREEE (reference sequence). V was pared by 1 base and J by 2 bases, with 6 bases of the junction left unmatched. The CDR3 is 16 residues long. CDR3: CASSLRAGGHTDTQYF. The CDR3 DNA sequence: TGTGCCAGCAGCTTGCGCGCGGGAGGTCACACAGATACGCAGTATTTT.

This clone was picked up a small number of times. The rearrangement joins TRBV7-9 to TRBJ2-1; possible D gene TRBD2, 7 bases. Germline CDR1 reads SEHNR; CDR2 reads FQNEAQ (reference sequence). This CDR3 has 15 residues. The V end was cut by 5 bases, the J end by 6 bases, with 17 bases between. CDR3 DNA: TGTGCCAGCAGCCCGCTAGTAGGGGGGGCCAATGAGCAGTTCTTC. It yields the protein CASSPLVGGANEQFF.

This clone has more than one count but fewer than ten. The chain couples TRBV27 to TRBJ2-5; tentatively, D is TRBD2 (7 bases). Germline V CDR1 and CDR2: MNHEY, SMNVEV (reference sequence). The CDR3 is made up of 13 amino acids. Trimming removed 6 bases from V and 2 bases from J, with 10 bases in between. DNA of the CDR3: TGTGCCAGCAGGCGGGGGCGGCAAGAGACCCAGTACTTC. It yields the protein CASRRGRQETQYF.

This clone was seen a few times. The chain has TRBV7-3 and TRBJ2-3; D is possibly TRBD1 (6 bases). Germline loops: CDR1 SGHTA, CDR2 FQGTGA. V lost 3 bases to trimming and J lost 6 bases, with 16 bases between them. The CDR3 has 15 amino acids. The CDR3 bases are TGTGCCAGCAGCTTTGGTAATGGCCAGGGGGATACGCAGTATTTT. It codes for CASSFGNGQGDTQYF.

The chain links TRBV18 to TRBJ2-7, with D hard to call. The CDR3 spans 13 residues. Trimming removed 3 bases at V and 8 bases at J, with 14 bases between. Per germline, CDR1 KGHSH and CDR2 LQKENI. The DNA for the CDR3 is TGTGCCAGCTCACCCGGACCCGGCGGTAAGCAGTACTTC. It codes for CASSPGPGGKQYF.

The chain couples TRBV4-3 to TRBJ2-5; TRBD2 matches at 11 bases. V shed 1 base, J shed 4 bases, and the junction held 5 bases outside the gene matches. There are 16 residues in the CDR3. Germline CDR1 LGHNA, CDR2 YSLEER. For the CDR3, the DNA is TGCGCCAGCAGCCAAGGTTTAGCGGGAGGGCGAGAGACCCAGTACTTC. It specifies CASSQGLAGGRETQYF.

This clone was detected only a few times. The chain combines TRBV7-9 with TRBJ2-7, with 9 bases fitting TRBD1. J gave up 2 bases and V 5 bases, and 4 bases lay outside the gene matches. Germline CDR1 SEHNR, CDR2 FQNEAQ (reference sequence). This CDR3 spans 14 amino acids. The CDR3 DNA is TGTGCCAGCAGCCCCGGGACAGGGCCCTACGAGCAGTACTTC. Protein product: CASSPGTGPYEQYF.

J is TRBJ2-1 and V is TRBV10-3; D is perhaps TRBD2 (6 bases). There are 16 residues in the CDR3. Per germline, CDR1 ENHRY and CDR2 SYGVKD. Between the trimmed V and J ends, which lost 0 bases and 5 bases, there was a span of 14 bases. The chain's CDR3 is CAISESTRNLNNEQFF. The DNA of the CDR3 is TGTGCCATCAGTGAGTCGACTAGAAACTTAAACAATGAGCAGTTCTTC.

In this sample, this clone turned up a few times. The rearrangement uses TRBV6-6 and TRBJ2-1; no clear D gene. Germline loops: CDR1 MNHNY, CDR2 SVGAGI (reference sequence). The CDR3 runs to 11 residues. Trimming stripped 1 base from V and 10 bases from J, with 5 bases between. The CDR3 sequence: CASSYFREQFF. The DNA of the CDR3 is TGTGCCAGCAGTTACTTCCGGGAGCAGTTCTTC.

On this clone itself: This sample also contains other DNA sequences that code for the same CDR3. The gene calls are TRBV11-2 and TRBJ2-1, with D maybe TRBD2 (6 bases). The CDR3 totals 12 residues. Trimming shortened V by 3 bases and J by 7 bases, and 7 bases separated the two germline ends. The germline V gene encodes CDR1 SGHAT and CDR2 FQNNGV. The CDR3 protein is CASSLAGNEQFF. CDR3 sequence (DNA): TGTGCCAGCAGCTTGGCGGGAAATGAGCAGTTCTTC.

The V call is TRBV7-9, the J call TRBJ2-3; 12 nucleotides agree with TRBD2. The CDR3 length is 15 residues. The germline CDR1 and CDR2 sequences are SEHNR and FQNEAQ (reference sequence). V dropped 3 bases and J dropped 10; count of bases not matched to a gene: 8. The CDR3 region has the DNA TGTGCCAGCAGCTTTCTAGCGGGAGGGCTTTCCCCGCAGTATTTT. The encoded protein is CASSFLAGGLSPQYF.

In this sample, this clone turned up a few times. CDR3 amino acids: CASKWNTEAFF. The DNA for the CDR3 is TGTGCCAGCAAATGGAACACTGAAGCTTTCTTT. This sequence joins TRBV19 and TRBJ1-1; no definite D call. With 9 bases removed from V and 1 base from J, the gap between germline ends came to 6 bases. This CDR3 is built from 11 residues. The germline gives CDR1 LNHDA, CDR2 SQIVND (reference sequence).

The chain combines TRBV6-1 with TRBJ2-7; either TRBD1 or TRBD2 may fit D (6 bases each). The CDR3 covers 17 residues. Germline CDR1 is MNHNS and CDR2 is SASEGT. The V gene lost 0 bases and the J gene lost 2 bases, with 17 bases spanning the gap. DNA for the CDR3: TGTGCCAGCAGTGAAGCTTTGTGGGGGGCATACGCCTACGAGCAGTACTTC. Amino acid sequence: CASSEALWGAYAYEQYF.

This chain links TRBV6-6 with TRBJ1-1; D is unclear. CDR3 length: 12 amino acids. V lost 2 bases and J 8 bases, leaving 9 bases between the germline ends. CDR1 MNHNY and CDR2 SVGAGI come from the germline V gene (reference sequence). The CDR3 DNA sequence: TGTGCCAGCAGTTACCTCGGGTCAGAAGCTTTCTTT. Its translation: CASSYLGSEAFF.

The V call is TRBV9, the J call TRBJ2-7, with D perhaps TRBD2 (5 bases). Deletions cut 0 bases from V and 3 bases from J, with 13 bases between. The CDR3 consists of 15 residues. Germline CDR1 SGDLS, CDR2 YYNGEE. In DNA, the CDR3 is TGTGCCAGCAGCGTAGCAGCGGCGGCGGTCTACGAGCAGTACTTC. Protein product: CASSVAAAAVYEQYF.